Below, one T cell receptor (beta chain) is given with its context. This clonotype was counted between two and nine times. No antigen is known for it. No per-base quality is available; no much larger clone lies one base away. The data belong to a study of immune heterogeneity within non-small cell lung tumors (dated by TCRdb to the late 2010s). The study in broad terms: Histology comprised a handful of squamous cell carcinomas, approximately nine non-squamous carcinomas and 1 tumor not otherwise specified. TCR repertoire analysis included approximately 52 tumor loci from under 16 patients, whereas transcriptome data included only roughly 40 loci from roughly 12 patients. Whole-exome sequencing, RNA-seq and TCR beta repertoire sequencing were combined for multiple spatially distinct regions from each NSCLC tumor so that intratumoral immune heterogeneity could be examined. Binding of neoantigens to the HLA alleles of each patient was predicted with netMHCpan-3.0 for mutant peptides of 8 to 11 amino acids.

Overall study outcomes, separate from this receptor: High-frequency TCR beta clonotypes were largely distinct between individual patients. A statistically significant but moderate positive correlation (R approximately 0.34) was observed between local T-cell repertoire clonality and local tumor mutational burden. Within a given patient, the same dominant CDR3B clonotypes showed up repeatedly across loci, although different tumor locations also carried unique high-frequency clones.

A multiplex PCR system amplified the TCR beta CDR3 region, with a first 10-cycle round using 32 V-gene forward and 13 J-gene reverse primers. The first PCR round used a QIAGEN Multiplex PCR Kit, and the primer sequences were filed in Chinese patent CN105087789A. In a second PCR round, Illumina universal primers were added with the Phusion High-Fidelity PCR Kit. Paired-end sequencing of TCR libraries was carried out on the Illumina HiSeq X Ten platform at a read length of 151 bp. The study's processing was this. Cutadapt was used to discard reads without multiplex PCR primers, PEAR merged the read pairs, and MiXCR with default settings called the CDR3 regions. Repertoire diversity used Shannon entropy, and clonality was computed as one minus Shannon entropy divided by ln of productive unique sequence count. Dominant or high-frequency T-cell clones were defined as clonotypes at frequencies of at least 0.5%. The public reads were quality trimmed at Q25 with fastp and then assembled into clones with MiXCR by TCRdb, keeping productive beta chains. Every CDR3 protein is listed once, alongside the most common genes and DNA of its rows. In this record, the V and J calls reflect TCRdb's handling and not the investigators' own analysis. In this sample the table shows around 9,700 distinct CDR3 sequences, 15% to 25% of which occur a single time. In total, the top ten clones hold 3% to 4.5% of the sample.

Genomic DNA extracted from bulk tumor tissue served as TCR template, with roughly 660 ng gDNA amplified per sample. During surgery, several biopsies were collected from each primary tumor and placed as far from one another as possible within the tumor mass. The study cohort was described as untreated, and patients were newly diagnosed NSCLC cases undergoing curative surgery. The samples came from under 19 patients with newly diagnosed non-small cell lung cancer who were having surgery intended to be curative. Two independent pathologists reviewed the resected tumor masses. Only high-quality DNA and RNA samples were carried forward to sequencing. The germline V gene yields MNHNS for CDR1 and SASEGT for CDR2. The CDR3 starts with the cysteine, ends with the phenylalanine, and has 14 residues. The only DNA kept is the CDR3, 42 bases in frame from the first base. The trim is 1 base for V and 8 bases for J, with a gap of 11 bases between the germline ends.

The TCR comes from a man aged 55 to 69 with non-small cell lung cancer. This sequence uses TRBV6-1 and TRBJ1-4; the D gene is not confidently resolved. Sequencing was performed on lung tumor tissue. The CDR3 reads CASSEDPGWEKLFF. The DNA reads TGTGCCAGCAGTGAAGACCCGGGGTGGGAAAAACTGTTTTTT.